These T cell receptor beta chains were read from a single sample in a study of CD8+CD57+ T cells in acquired aplastic anemia. MiXCR was run by TCRdb on the reads, yielding one entry per CDR3 protein. The sample holds 350,000 to 450,000 distinct CDR3 sequences, 65% to 75% seen once. The sequenced material came from sorted CD4+, CD8+, or CD8+CD57+ T cells (not recorded which) from PBMCs. Receptor source: a human donor in good health, serving as a control. Each CDR3 is given with its conserved first and last residue. Fields, in order: clone size, V gene, D gene, J gene, CDR3 DNA, CDR3 protein. A D gene is named only where the DNA matches it firmly. Clone size is shown for a subset of rows, as once, few, many or a class of expanded clone.

>.|TRBV7-6|.|TRBJ2-7
TGTGCCAGCAGCGTTCGTCGCGGGACCCGGCCCCAGTACTTC
CASSVRRGTRPQYF
>.|TRBV18|TRBD1|TRBJ2-2
TGTGCCAGCTCACTAAACAGGGGTCCCGGGGAGCTGTTTTTT
CASSLNRGPGELFF
>many|TRBV20-1|.|TRBJ1-1
TGCAGTGCTAGAGATACAGGGAGGGGGGTGAACACTGAAGCTTTCTTT
CSARDTGRGVNTEAFF
>.|TRBV7-3|.|TRBJ1-2
TGCGCCAGCAGCCCCAAACCGGGGACGGAACTTAATGAGTACACCTTC
CASSPKPGTELNEYTF
>.|TRBV15|.|TRBJ1-2
TGTGCCACCAGCAGACAAGGTCCGGGATATGGCAACACCTTC
CATSRQGPGYGNTF
>.|TRBV19|.|TRBJ2-7
TGTGCCAGTAGTATCACAGCACTTAACATTGTCGAGCAGTACTTC
CASSITALNIVEQYF
>once|TRBV2|.|TRBJ2-5
TGTGCCAGCAGGTATCCAGATATGCTGGAAACCCAGCACTACTTC
CASRYPDMLETQHYF
>.|TRBV12-3/TRBV12-4|.|TRBJ2-2
TGTGCCAGCAGCGAGCCGAGGAGGGGCGCCACCGGGGAGCTGTTTTTT
CASSEPRRGATGELFF
>.|TRBV9|.|TRBJ2-7
TGTGCCAGCAGCGTAGGGTCGGACTTAGCACAGATACACTTC
CASSVGSDLAQIHF
>.|TRBV5-1|TRBD2|TRBJ2-2
TGCGCCAGCAGCTTGGATGTTAGCGGGGGCGGGGAGCTGTTTTTT
CASSLDVSGGGELFF
>.|TRBV5-1|.|TRBJ2-1
TGCGCCAGCAGCGGGGGAATTGAGGAGTTCTTC
CASSGGIEEFF
>many|TRBV9|.|TRBJ1-2
TGTGCCAGCAGCGTAGATTCAAAGCAACCCTACCCCCTGTATGGCTACACCTTC
CASSVDSKQPYPLYGYTF
>many|TRBV7-2|.|TRBJ1-6
TGTGCCAGCAGCCCCGTTGGTGATTCACCCCTCCACTTT
CASSPVGDSPLHF
>.|TRBV2|TRBD1|TRBJ1-2
TGTGCCAGCAGGGGGGGACAGTACCGCTACACCTTC
CASRGGQYRYTF
>once|TRBV5-1|.|TRBJ2-5
TGCGCCAGCCGCGAAGAGGAACAAGAGACCCAGTACTTC
CASREEEQETQYF
>.|TRBV10-3|.|TRBJ2-3
TGTGCCATCAGTGAGCCGCACCGGGCCGGTGATACGCAGTATTTT
CAISEPHRAGDTQYF
>.|TRBV7-2|TRBD2|TRBJ2-1
TGTGCCAGCAGCTTAAGAACTAGCGGGGGGGTGGGAGATGAGCAGTTCTTC
CASSLRTSGGVGDEQFF
>.|TRBV27|.|TRBJ1-5
TGTGCCAGCAGATCATCGGACAGTAGCAATCAGCCCCAGCATTTT
CASRSSDSSNQPQHF
>.|TRBV10-3|.|TRBJ1-1
TGTGCCATCAGTGAAACGGCGAACACTGAAGCTTTCTTT
CAISETANTEAFF
>.|TRBV6-1|.|TRBJ1-6
TGTGCCAGCGGGGGGGGGGCAGGGATTTCACCCCTCCGCTTT
CASGGGAGISPLRF